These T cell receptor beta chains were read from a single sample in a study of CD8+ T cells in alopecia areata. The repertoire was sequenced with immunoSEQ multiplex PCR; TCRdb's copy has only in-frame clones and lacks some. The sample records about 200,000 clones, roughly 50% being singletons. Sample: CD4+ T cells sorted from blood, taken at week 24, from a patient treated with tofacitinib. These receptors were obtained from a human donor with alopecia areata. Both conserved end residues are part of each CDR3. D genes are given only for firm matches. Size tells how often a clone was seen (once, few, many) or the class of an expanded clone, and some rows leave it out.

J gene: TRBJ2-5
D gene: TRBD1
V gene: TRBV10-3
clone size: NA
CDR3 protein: CATRTGATQYF
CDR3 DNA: TGTGCCACTCGGACAGGGGCGACCCAGTACTTC

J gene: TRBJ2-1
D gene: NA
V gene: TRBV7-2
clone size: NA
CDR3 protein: CASSLRVPSSYNEQFF
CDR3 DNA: TGTGCCAGCAGCCTCAGAGTACCAAGCTCCTACAATGAGCAGTTCTTC

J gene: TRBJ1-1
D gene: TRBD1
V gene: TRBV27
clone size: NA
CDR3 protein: CASSLRRGPNTEAFF
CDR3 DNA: TGTGCCAGCAGTTTACGAAGGGGGCCGAACACTGAAGCTTTCTTT

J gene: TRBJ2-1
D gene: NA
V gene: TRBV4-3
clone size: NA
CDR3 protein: CASSQEDPTSSYNEQFF
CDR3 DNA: TGCGCCAGCAGCCAAGAAGATCCAACGAGCTCCTACAATGAGCAGTTCTTC

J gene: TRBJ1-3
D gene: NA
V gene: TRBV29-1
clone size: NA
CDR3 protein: CSVTGSGNTIYF
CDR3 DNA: TGCAGCGTTACAGGGTCTGGAAACACCATATATTTT

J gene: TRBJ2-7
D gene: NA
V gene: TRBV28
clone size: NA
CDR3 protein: CASSETRTSYEQYF
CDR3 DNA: TGTGCCAGCAGTGAAACTAGAACTTCCTACGAGCAGTACTTC

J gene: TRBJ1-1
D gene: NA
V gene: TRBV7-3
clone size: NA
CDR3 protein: CASSVTGNTEAFF
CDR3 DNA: TGTGCCAGCAGCGTCACAGGGAACACTGAAGCTTTCTTT

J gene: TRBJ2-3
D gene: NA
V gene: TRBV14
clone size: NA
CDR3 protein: CASSQIRRDTQYF
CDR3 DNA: TGTGCCAGCAGCCAAATACGCCGGGATACGCAGTATTTT

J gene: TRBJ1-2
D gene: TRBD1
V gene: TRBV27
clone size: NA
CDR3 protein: CASSQGQGLYGYTF
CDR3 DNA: TGTGCCAGCAGTCAAGGACAGGGACTCTATGGCTACACCTTC

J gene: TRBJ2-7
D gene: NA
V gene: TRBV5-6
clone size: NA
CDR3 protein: CASSLAGRTDSYEQYF
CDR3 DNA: TGTGCCAGCAGCTTGGCCGGTAGGACCGATTCCTACGAGCAGTACTTC

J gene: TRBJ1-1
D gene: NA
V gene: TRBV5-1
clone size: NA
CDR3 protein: CASSLRSLTGGYTEAFF
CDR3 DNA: TGCGCCAGCAGCTTGCGCAGCCTAACAGGAGGGTACACTGAAGCTTTCTTT

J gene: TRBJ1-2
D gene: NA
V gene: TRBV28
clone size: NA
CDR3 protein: CASSLQIYGYTF
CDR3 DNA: TGTGCCAGCAGTTTACAGATCTATGGCTACACCTTC

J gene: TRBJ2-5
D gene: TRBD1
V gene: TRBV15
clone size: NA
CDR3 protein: CATSPLRDRGQETQYF
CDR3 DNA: TGTGCCACCAGCCCCCTGCGGGACAGGGGACAAGAGACCCAGTACTTC

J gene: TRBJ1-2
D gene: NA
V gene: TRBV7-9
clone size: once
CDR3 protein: CASSNAGQPYGYTF
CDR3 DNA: TGTGCCAGCAGCAACGCCGGACAGCCCTATGGCTACACCTTC

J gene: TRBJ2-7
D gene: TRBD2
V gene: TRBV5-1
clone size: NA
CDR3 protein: CASSLEASGIPYEQYF
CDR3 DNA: TGCGCCAGCAGCTTGGAGGCTAGCGGGATCCCCTACGAGCAGTACTTC

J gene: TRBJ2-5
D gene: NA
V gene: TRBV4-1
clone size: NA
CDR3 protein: CASSQVSRTARGAQYF
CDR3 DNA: TGCGCCAGCAGCCAAGTAAGCCGGACGGCTCGAGGGGCCCAGTACTTC

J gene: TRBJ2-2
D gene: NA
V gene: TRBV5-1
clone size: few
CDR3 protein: CASSLSTGELFF
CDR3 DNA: TGCGCCAGCAGCCTATCTACCGGGGAGCTGTTTTTT

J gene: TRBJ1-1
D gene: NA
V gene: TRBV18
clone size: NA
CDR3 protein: CASSPPGRRDEAFF
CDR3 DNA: TGTGCCAGCTCACCACCGGGGCGCAGGGATGAAGCTTTCTTT

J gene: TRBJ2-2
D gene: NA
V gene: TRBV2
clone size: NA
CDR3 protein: CASSLTVNTGELFF
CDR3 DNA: TGTGCCAGCAGTTTGACAGTTAACACCGGGGAGCTGTTTTTT

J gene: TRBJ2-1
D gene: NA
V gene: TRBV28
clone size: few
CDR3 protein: CASSFGENEQFF
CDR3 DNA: TGTGCCAGCAGTTTCGGGGAGAATGAGCAGTTCTTC

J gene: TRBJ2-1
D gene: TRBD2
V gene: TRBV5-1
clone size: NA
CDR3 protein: CASSWGGSGGHNEQFF
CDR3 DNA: TGCGCCAGCAGCTGGGGAGGGAGCGGGGGGCACAATGAGCAGTTCTTC

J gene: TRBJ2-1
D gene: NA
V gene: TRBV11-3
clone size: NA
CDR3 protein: CASSPMKGDDRSSYNEQFF
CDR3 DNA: TGTGCCAGCAGCCCAATGAAGGGGGATGATCGGAGCTCCTACAATGAGCAGTTCTTC